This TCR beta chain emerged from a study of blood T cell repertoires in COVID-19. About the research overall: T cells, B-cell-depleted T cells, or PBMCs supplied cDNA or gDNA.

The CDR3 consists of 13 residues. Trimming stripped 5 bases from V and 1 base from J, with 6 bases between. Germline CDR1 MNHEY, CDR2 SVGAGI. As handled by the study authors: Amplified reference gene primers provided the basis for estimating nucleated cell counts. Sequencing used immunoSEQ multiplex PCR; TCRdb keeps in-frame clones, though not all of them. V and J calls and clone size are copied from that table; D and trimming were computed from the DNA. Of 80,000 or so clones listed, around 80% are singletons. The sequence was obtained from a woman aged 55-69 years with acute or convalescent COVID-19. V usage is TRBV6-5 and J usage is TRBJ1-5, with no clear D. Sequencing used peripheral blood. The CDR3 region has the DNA TGTGCCAGCAGTATCAGGAGCAATCAGCCCCAGCATTTT. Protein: CASSIRSNQPQHF.